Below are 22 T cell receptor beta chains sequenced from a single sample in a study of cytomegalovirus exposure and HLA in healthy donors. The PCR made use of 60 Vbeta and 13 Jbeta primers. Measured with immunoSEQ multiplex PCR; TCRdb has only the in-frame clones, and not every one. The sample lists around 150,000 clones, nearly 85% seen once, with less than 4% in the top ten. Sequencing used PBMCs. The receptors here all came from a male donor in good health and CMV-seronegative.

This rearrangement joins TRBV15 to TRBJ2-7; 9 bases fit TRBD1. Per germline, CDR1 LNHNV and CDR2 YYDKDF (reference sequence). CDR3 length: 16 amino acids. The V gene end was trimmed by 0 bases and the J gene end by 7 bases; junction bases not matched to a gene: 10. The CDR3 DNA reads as TGTGCCACCAGCAGAGACCCCCCGGACAGGGGTTGGGAGCAGTACTTC. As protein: CATSRDPPDRGWEQYF.

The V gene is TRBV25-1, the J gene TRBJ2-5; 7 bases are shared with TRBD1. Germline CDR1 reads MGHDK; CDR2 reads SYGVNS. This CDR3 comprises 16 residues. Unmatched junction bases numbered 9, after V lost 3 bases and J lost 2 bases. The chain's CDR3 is CASSDKRTGIQETQYF. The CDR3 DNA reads TGTGCCAGCAGTGATAAGAGGACAGGTATTCAAGAGACCCAGTACTTC.

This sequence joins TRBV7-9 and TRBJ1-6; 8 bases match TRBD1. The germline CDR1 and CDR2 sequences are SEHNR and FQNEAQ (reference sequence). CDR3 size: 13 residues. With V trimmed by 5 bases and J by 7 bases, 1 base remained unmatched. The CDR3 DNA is TGTGCCAGCAGCCGGACAGGGAATTCACCCCTCCACTTT. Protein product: CASSRTGNSPLHF.

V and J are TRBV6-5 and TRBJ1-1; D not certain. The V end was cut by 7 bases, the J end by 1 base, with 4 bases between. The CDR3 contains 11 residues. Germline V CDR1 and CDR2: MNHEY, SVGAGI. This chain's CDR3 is CASIRNTEAFF. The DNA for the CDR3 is TGTGCCAGCATCCGGAACACTGAAGCTTTCTTT.

DNA of the CDR3: TGTGCCAGTAGACTCGGGGGATCTGGAAACACCATATATTTT. It translates to CASRLGGSGNTIYF. The chain joins TRBV19 to TRBJ1-3, with a possible D match to TRBD1 (5 bases). The CDR3 loop spans 14 amino acids. The ends were cut back, 6 bases at V and 1 base at J, with 10 bases in the middle. Germline CDR1 is LNHDA and CDR2 is SQIVND (reference sequence).

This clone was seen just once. CDR3 region: CAISESRVLAGGQGDTQYF. CDR3 DNA: TGTGCCATCAGTGAGTCGAGGGTCCTAGCGGGGGGCCAGGGAGATACGCAGTATTTT. The V gene is TRBV10-3, the J gene TRBJ2-3, with 11 positions matching TRBD2. Germline-derived CDR1 and CDR2 are ENHRY and SYGVKD. The CDR3 extends over 19 amino acids. Trimming removed 0 bases from V and 5 bases from J; junction bases left unmatched: 13.

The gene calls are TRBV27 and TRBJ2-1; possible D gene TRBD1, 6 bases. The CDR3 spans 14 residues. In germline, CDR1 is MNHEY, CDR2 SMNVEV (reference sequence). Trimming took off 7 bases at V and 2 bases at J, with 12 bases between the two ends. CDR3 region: CASTQQGAYNEQFF. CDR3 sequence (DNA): TGTGCCAGCACTCAACAGGGAGCCTACAATGAGCAGTTCTTC.

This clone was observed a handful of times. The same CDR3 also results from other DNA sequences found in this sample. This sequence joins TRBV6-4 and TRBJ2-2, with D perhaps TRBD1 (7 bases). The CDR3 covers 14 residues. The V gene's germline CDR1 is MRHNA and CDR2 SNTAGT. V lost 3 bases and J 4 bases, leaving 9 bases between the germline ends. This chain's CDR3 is CASSEQGGTGELFF. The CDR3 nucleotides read TGTGCCAGCAGTGAGCAGGGGGGCACCGGGGAGCTGTTTTTT.

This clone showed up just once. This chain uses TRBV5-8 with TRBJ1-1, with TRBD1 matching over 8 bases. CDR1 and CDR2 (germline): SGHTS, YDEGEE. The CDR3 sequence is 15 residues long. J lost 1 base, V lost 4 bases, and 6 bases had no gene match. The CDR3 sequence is CASSTNRGKNTEAFF. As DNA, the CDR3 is TGTGCCAGCAGCACAAACAGGGGGAAGAACACTGAAGCTTTCTTT.

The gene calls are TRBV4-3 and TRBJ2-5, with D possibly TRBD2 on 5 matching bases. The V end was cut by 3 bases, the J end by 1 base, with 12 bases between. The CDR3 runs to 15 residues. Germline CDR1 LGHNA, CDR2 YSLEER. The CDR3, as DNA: TGCGCCAGCAGCCAGAAGGGAGCGGCCCAAGAGACCCAGTACTTC. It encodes CASSQKGAAQETQYF.

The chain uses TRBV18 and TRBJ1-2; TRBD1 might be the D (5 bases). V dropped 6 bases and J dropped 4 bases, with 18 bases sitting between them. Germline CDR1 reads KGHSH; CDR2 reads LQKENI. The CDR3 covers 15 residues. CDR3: CASSPSGAGGYGYTF. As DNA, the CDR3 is TGTGCCAGCTCCCCCAGCGGGGCCGGCGGCTATGGCTACACCTTC. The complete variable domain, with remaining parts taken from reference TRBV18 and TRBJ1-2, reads NAGVMQNPRHLVRRRGQEARLRCSPMKGHSHVYWYRQLPEEGLKFMVYLQKENIIDESGMPKERFSAEFPKEGPSILRIQQVVRGDSAAYFCASSPSGAGGYGYTFGSGTRLTVV.

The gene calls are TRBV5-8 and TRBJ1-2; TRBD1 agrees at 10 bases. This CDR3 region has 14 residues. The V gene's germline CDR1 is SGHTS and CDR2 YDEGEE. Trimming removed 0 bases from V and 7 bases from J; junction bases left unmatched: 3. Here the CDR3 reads CASSLGQGAAGYTF. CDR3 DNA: TGTGCCAGCAGCTTGGGACAGGGGGCAGCTGGCTACACCTTC.

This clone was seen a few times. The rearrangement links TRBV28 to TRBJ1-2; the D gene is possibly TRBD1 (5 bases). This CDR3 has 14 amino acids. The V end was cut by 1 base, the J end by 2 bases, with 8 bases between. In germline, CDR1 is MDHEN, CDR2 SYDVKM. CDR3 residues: CASSLLGPNYGYTF. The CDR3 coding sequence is TGTGCCAGCAGTTTATTGGGGCCCAACTATGGCTACACCTTC.

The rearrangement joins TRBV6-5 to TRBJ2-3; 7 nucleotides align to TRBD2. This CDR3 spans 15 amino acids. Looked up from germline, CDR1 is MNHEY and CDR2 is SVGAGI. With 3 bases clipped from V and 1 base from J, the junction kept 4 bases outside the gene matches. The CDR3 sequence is CASSYRDYGTDTQYF. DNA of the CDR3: TGTGCCAGCAGTTATCGGGACTACGGCACAGATACGCAGTATTTT.

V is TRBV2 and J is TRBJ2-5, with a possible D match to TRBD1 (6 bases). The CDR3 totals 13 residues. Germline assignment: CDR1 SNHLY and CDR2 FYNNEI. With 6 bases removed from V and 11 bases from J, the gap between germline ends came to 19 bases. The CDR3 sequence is CASRPGATWEQYF. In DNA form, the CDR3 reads TGTGCCAGCAGGCCAGGGGCTACCTGGGAGCAGTACTTC.

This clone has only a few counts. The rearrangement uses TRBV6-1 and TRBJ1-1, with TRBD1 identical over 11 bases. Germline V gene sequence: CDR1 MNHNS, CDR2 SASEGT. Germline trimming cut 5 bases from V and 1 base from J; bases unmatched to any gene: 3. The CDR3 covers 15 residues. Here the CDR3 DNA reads TGTGCCAGCAGTCAAGGGACAGGGGGGAACACTGAAGCTTTCTTT. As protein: CASSQGTGGNTEAFF.

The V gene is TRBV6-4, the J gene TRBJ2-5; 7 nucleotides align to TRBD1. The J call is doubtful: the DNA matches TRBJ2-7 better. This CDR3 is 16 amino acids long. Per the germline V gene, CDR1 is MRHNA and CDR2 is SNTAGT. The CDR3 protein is CASSDSNSDRAYEQYF. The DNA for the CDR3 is TGTGCCAGCAGTGACTCGAATTCAGACAGGGCCTACGAGCAGTACTTC.

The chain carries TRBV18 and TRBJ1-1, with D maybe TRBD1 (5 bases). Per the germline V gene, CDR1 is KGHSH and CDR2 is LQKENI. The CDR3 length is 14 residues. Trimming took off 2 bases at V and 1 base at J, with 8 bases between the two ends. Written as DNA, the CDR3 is TGTGCCAGCTCACCAAGGGGCGAGAACACTGAAGCTTTCTTT. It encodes CASSPRGENTEAFF. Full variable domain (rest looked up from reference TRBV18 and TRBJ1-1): NAGVMQNPRHLVRRRGQEARLRCSPMKGHSHVYWYRQLPEEGLKFMVYLQKENIIDESGMPKERFSAEFPKEGPSILRIQQVVRGDSAAYFCASSPRGENTEAFFGQGTRLTVV.

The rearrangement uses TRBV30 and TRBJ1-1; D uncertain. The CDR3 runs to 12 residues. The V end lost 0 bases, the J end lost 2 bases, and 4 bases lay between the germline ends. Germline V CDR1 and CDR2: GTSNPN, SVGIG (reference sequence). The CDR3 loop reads CAWSVHNTEAFF. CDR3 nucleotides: TGTGCCTGGAGTGTACACAACACTGAAGCTTTCTTT.

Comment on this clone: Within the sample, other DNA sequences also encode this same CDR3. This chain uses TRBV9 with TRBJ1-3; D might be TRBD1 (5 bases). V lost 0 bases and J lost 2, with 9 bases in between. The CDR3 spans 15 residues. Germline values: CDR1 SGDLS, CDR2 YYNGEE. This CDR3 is CASSVAGGPGNTIYF. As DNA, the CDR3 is TGTGCCAGCAGCGTAGCGGGGGGACCTGGAAACACCATATATTTT.

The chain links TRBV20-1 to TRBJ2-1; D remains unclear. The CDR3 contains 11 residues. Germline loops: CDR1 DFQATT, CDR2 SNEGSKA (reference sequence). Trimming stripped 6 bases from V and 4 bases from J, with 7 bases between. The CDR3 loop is CSARPYNEQFF. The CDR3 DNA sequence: TGCAGTGCCAGACCTTACAATGAGCAGTTCTTC.

The CDR3, as DNA: TGTGCCAGCAGCTTAGGGACAGCCTCTGGAAACACCATATATTTT. Its protein is CASSLGTASGNTIYF. The chain couples TRBV7-2 to TRBJ1-3; possibly TRBD1 for D (6 bases). The CDR3 has 15 residues. Trimming took 1 base from V and 0 from J, leaving 7 bases between them. Germline CDR1 is SGHTA and CDR2 is FQGNSA.